This TCR beta chain is drawn from a study of T cell changes during pregnancy in multiple sclerosis. Germline assignment: CDR1 SNHLY and CDR2 FYNNEI. The CDR3 is 19 residues long. The J segment lost 6 bases and the V segment lost 6 bases, leaving 17 bases of the junction unmatched. Measured with immunoSEQ multiplex PCR; TCRdb has only the in-frame clones, and not every one. The sample consists of about 87,000 clones, just over 90% of them appearing once. This clonotype originated in a female donor in good health, enrolled as a control in a pregnancy study. This chain joins TRBV2 and TRBJ2-7; 16 positions agree with TRBD2. The sequences come from peripheral blood, collected in the third trimester of pregnancy. This CDR3 reads CASSAGGLAGGPPSVEQYF. CDR3 in DNA: TGTGCCAGCAGCGCAGGGGGACTAGCGGGAGGGCCACCCTCGGTCGAGCAGTACTTC. The whole variable domain, remainder taken from reference TRBV2 and TRBJ2-7, is EPEVTQTPSHQVTQMGQEVILRCVPISNHLYFYWYRQILGQKVEFLVSFYNNEISEKSEIFDDQFSVERPDGSNFTLKIRSTKLEDSAMYFCASSAGGLAGGPPSVEQYFGPGTRLTVT.